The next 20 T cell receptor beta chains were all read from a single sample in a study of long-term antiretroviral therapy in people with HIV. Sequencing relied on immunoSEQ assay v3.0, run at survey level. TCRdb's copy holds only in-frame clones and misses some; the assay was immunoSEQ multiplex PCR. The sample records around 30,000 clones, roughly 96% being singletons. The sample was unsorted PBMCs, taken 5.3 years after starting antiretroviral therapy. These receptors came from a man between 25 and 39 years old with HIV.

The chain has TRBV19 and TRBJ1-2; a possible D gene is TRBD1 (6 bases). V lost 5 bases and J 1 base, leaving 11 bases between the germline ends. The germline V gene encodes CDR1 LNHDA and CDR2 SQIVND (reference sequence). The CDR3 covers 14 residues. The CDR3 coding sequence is TGTGCCAGTAGTTCGACAGGCGGTAACTATGGCTACACCTTC. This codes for CASSSTGGNYGYTF.

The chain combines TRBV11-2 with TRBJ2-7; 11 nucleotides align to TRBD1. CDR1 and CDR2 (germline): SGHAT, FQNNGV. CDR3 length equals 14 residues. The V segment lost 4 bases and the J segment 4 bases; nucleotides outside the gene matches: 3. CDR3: CASSSGTGGYEQYF. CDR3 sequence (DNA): TGTGCCAGCAGCTCCGGGACAGGGGGGTACGAGCAGTACTTC.

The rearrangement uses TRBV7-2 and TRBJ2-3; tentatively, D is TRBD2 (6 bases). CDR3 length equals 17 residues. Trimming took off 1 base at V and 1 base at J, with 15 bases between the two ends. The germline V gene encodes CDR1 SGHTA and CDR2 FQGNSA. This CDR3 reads CASSLGWEVIGTDTQYF. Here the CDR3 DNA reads TGTGCCAGCAGCTTAGGGTGGGAGGTGATAGGCACAGATACGCAGTATTTT.

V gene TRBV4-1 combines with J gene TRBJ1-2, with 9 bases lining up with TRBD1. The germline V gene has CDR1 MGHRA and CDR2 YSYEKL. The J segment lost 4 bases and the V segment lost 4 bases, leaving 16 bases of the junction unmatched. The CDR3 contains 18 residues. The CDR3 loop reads CASSLGRDRAPSSYGYTF. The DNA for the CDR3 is TGCGCCAGCAGCCTGGGGCGGGACAGGGCACCTTCGAGCTATGGCTACACCTTC.

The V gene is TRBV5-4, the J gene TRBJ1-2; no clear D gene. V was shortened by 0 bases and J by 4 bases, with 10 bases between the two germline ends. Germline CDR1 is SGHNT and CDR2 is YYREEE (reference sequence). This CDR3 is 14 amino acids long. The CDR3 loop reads CASSLAGNSYGYTF. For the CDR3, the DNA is TGTGCCAGCAGCTTGGCGGGGAATAGCTATGGCTACACCTTC.

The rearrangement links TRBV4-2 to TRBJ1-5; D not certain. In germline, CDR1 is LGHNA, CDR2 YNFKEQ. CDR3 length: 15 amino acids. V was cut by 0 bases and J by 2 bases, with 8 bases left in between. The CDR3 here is CASSQEGYRNQPQHF. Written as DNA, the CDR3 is TGTGCCAGCAGCCAAGAGGGGTATCGCAATCAGCCCCAGCATTTT.

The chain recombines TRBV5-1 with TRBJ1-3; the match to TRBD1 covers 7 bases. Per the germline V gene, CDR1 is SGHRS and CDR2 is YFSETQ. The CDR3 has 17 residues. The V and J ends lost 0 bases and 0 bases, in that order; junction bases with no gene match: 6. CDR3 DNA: TGCGCCAGCAGCTTGGTAGGACAGGCGAACTCTGGAAACACCATATATTTT. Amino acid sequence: CASSLVGQANSGNTIYF.

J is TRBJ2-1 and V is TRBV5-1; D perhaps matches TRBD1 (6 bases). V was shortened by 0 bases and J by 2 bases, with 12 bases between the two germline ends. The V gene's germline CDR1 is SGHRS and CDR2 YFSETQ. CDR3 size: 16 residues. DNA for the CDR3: TGCGCCAGCAGCTTGGGGGCAGGGGCGGCCTACAATGAGCAGTTCTTC. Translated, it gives CASSLGAGAAYNEQFF.

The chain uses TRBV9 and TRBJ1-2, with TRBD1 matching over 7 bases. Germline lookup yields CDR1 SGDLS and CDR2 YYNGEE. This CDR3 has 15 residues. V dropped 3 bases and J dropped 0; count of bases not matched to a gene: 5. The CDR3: CASSAGTEPNYGYTF. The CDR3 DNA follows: TGTGCCAGCAGCGCCGGGACAGAACCTAACTATGGCTACACCTTC.

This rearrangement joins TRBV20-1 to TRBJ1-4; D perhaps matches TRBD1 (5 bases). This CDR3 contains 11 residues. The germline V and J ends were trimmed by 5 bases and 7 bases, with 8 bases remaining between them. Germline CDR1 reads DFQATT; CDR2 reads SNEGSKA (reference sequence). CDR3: CSARGSEKLFF. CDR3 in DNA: TGCAGTGCTCGGGGGTCTGAAAAACTGTTTTTT.

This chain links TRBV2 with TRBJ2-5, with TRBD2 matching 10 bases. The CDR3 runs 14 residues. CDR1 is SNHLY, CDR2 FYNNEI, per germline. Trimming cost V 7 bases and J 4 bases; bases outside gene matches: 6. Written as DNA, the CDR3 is TGTGCCAGCATGGGAGCGGGGGGGATAGAGACCCAGTACTTC. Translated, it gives CASMGAGGIETQYF.

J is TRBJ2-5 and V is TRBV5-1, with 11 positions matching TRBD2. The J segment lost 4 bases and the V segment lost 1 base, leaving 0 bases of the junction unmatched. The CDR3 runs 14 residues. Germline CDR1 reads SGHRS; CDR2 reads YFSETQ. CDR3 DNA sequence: TGCGCCAGCAGCTTGACTAGCGGGGGAGAGACCCAGTACTTC. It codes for CASSLTSGGETQYF.

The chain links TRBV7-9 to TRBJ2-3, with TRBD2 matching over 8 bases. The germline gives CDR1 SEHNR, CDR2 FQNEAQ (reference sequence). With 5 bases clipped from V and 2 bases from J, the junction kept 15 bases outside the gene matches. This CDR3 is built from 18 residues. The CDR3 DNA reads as TGTGCCAGCAGCCTAGGACTAGCTCATACAGAAATCACAGATACGCAGTATTTT. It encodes CASSLGLAHTEITDTQYF.

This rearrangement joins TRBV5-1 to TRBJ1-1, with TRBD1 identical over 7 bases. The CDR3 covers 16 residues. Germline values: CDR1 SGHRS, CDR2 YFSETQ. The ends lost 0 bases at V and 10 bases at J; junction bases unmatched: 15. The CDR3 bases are TGCGCCAGCAGCTTGGGGGCGGCGGGACAGACGCAAGGAGCTTTCTTT. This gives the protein CASSLGAAGQTQGAFF.

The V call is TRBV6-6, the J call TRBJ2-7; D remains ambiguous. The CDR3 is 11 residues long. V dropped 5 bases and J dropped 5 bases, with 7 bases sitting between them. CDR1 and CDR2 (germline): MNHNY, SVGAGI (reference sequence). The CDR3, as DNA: TGTGCCAGCAGTGCCGGAAACGAGCAGTACTTC. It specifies CASSAGNEQYF.

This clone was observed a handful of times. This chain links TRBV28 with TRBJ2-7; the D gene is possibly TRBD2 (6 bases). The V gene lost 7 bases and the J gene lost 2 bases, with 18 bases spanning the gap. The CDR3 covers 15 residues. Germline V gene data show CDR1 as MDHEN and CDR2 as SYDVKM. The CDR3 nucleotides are TGTGCCAGCACCCTTGAGAGCGGGTTCCCCTACGAGCAGTACTTC. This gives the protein CASTLESGFPYEQYF. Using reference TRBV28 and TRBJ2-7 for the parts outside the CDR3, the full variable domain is DVKVTQSSRYLVKRTGEKVFLECVQDMDHENMFWYRQDPGLGLRLIYFSYDVKMKEKGDIPEGYSVSREKKERFSLILESASTNQTSMYLCASTLESGFPYEQYFGPGTRLTVT.

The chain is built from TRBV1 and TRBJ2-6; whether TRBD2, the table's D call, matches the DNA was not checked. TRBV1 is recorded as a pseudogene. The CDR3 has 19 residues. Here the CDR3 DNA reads TGCATCCGACCGGAGCTGAAAGGCGGGAAAAACTCTGGGGCCAACGTCCTGACTTTC. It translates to CIRPELKGGKNSGANVLTF.

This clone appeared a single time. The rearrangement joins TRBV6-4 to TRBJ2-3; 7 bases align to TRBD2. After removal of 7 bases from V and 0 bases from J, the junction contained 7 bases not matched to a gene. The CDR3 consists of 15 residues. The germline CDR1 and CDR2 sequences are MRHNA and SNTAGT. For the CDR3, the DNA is TGTGCCAGCAAGGCTAGCGGTACTAGCACAGATACGCAGTATTTT. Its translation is CASKASGTSTDTQYF.

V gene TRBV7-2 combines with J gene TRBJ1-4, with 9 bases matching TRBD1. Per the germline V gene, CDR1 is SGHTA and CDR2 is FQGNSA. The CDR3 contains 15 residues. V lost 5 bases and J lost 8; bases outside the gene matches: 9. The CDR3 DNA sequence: TGTGCCAGCAGCGTAACAGGGGGCATGGGGGAAAAACTGTTTTTT. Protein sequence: CASSVTGGMGEKLFF.

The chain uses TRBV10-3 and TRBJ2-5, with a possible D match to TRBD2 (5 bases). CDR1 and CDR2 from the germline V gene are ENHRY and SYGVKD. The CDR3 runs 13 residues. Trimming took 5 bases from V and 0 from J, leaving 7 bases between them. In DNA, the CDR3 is TGTGCCATCAGTACGGGATACCAAGAGACCCAGTACTTC. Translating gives CAISTGYQETQYF.